This T cell receptor (beta chain) was recorded in a study of cytomegalovirus exposure and HLA in healthy donors. Regarding this clone: Its antigen remains unknown.

PCR used 60 Vbeta primers and 13 Jbeta primers. Data came from immunoSEQ multiplex PCR; TCRdb stores just in-frame clones and leaves some out. The sample shows under 130,000 clones, roughly 70% of them seen only once. Germline CDR1 reads KGHSH; CDR2 reads LQKENI. CDR3 length equals 16 residues. Germline trimming cut 3 bases from V and 4 bases from J; bases unmatched to any gene: 8. General observations from the study: Reportedly, cytomegalovirus status was diagnosed with high sensitivity and specificity.

The sequenced material came from PBMCs. The TCR was taken from a man aged 35-49 years in good health and CMV-seronegative. The rearrangement uses TRBV18 and TRBJ1-5; 8 bases are shared with TRBD1. CDR3: CASSPSGQGGNQPQHF. The CDR3 DNA reads as TGTGCCAGCTCACCCTCTGGACAGGGAGGGAATCAGCCCCAGCATTTT.